The rows below give T cell receptor beta chains drawn from one sample of a study of regulatory T cells in long-lasting Graves disease. TCRdb re-derived calls from the multiplex PCR reads in MiXCR, one entry per CDR3 protein. The sample includes 450,000 to 700,000 distinct CDR3 sequences, about 14% of them seen just once. These data were likewise used in another study, on T cells in Graves' hyperthyroidism and ophthalmopathy.

The sample was peripheral blood mononuclear cells (PBMCs), taken at new diagnosis, from a patient treated with antithyroid drugs. All receptors derive from a man aged 25 to 40 with Graves disease. Each CDR3 is given with its conserved first and last residue. D genes are given only for firm matches. Clone size is stated in some rows and not others, as once, few, many or a class when expanded.

V	D	size	J	CDR3	DNA
TRBV20-1	-	many	TRBJ1-5	CSATGDQPQHF	TGCAGTGCTACTGGGGATCAGCCCCAGCATTTT
TRBV7-9	-	many	TRBJ2-7	CASSSDWTEQYF	TGTGCCAGCAGCTCGGACTGGACTGAGCAGTACTTC
TRBV7-2	TRBD2	many	TRBJ2-7	CASSEGAAGAPYEQYF	TGTGCCAGCAGCGAAGGGGCAGCGGGAGCCCCCTACGAGCAGTACTTC
TRBV19	TRBD2	few	TRBJ2-5	CASSIGLAGVVETQYF	TGTGCCAGTAGTATCGGACTAGCGGGAGTGGTGGAGACCCAGTACTTC
TRBV6-1	TRBD1	many	TRBJ2-3	CASSGGTGEDTQYF	TGTGCCAGCAGTGGGGGGACAGGGGAGGATACGCAGTATTTT
TRBV6-1	-	-	TRBJ1-2	CASSLFGRAEGYTF	TGTGCCAGCAGTCTCTTCGGACGGGCAGAAGGCTACACCTTC
TRBV18	TRBD2	few	TRBJ2-1	CAGLTPLAGGVGVF	TGTGCCGGCCTGACCCCTCTAGCGGGAGGGGTCGGGGTCTTC
TRBV5-5	-	few	TRBJ1-4	CASSLAGLGEKLFF	TGTGCCAGCAGCTTGGCCGGGTTGGGTGAAAAACTGTTTTTT
TRBV7-6	TRBD2	-	TRBJ2-1	CASSPSTSGGSYNEQFF	TGTGCCAGCAGCCCGTCGACTAGCGGGGGCTCCTACAATGAGCAGTTCTTC
TRBV27	TRBD1	few	TRBJ1-6	CASRSYRGYNSPLHF	TGTGCCAGCCGCTCCTACAGGGGGTATAATTCACCCCTCCACTTT
TRBV7-3	TRBD2	-	TRBJ2-3	CASSLPTRTSGRTSTDTQYF	TGTGCCAGCAGCCTCCCTACCCGGACTAGCGGGAGAACTAGCACAGATACGCAGTATTTT
TRBV14	TRBD1	many	TRBJ2-7	CASSQLRTGGEQYF	TGTGCCAGCAGCCAATTACGAACAGGGGGCGAGCAGTACTTC
TRBV7-3	-	-	TRBJ2-7	CASSLFIAFSYEQYF	TGTGCCAGCAGCTTATTCATCGCCTTCTCCTACGAGCAGTACTTC
TRBV13	TRBD2	many	TRBJ2-2	CASSPWTSETGELFF	TGTGCCAGCAGCCCCTGGACTAGCGAGACCGGGGAGCTGTTTTTT
TRBV4-1	-	-	TRBJ2-6	CASSQDLGGGANVLTF	TGCGCCAGCAGCCAAGATTTGGGGGGTGGGGCCAACGTCCTGACTTTC
TRBV29-1	-	many	TRBJ1-4	CSVGLGTVAFF	-
TRBV7-9	-	-	TRBJ2-5	CASSPPRGGKEAQYF	TGTGCCAGCAGCCCCCCACGGGGCGGGAAAGAGGCCCAGTACTTC
TRBV27	-	few	TRBJ1-2	CASSGRDGRNYGYTF	TGTGCCAGCAGTGGTAGGGACGGACGGAACTATGGCTACACCTTC
TRBV20-1	TRBD1	many	TRBJ1-2	CSARKGQTNYGYTF	TGCAGTGCTAGAAAGGGACAGACTAACTATGGCTACACCTTC
TRBV18	-	-	TRBJ2-1	CASSPRQSTLEQFF	TGTGCCAGCTCACCACGCCAATCGACTCTCGAGCAGTTCTTC
TRBV12-5	TRBD1	many	TRBJ2-7	CASGLKLLMGQGAYEQYF	TGTGCTAGTGGTTTGAAACTTCTGATGGGACAGGGGGCCTACGAGCAGTACTTC
TRBV5-1	-	many	TRBJ2-3	CASNRNRGEVRDTQYF	TGCGCCAGCAATAGGAACCGGGGAGAAGTACGAGATACGCAGTATTTT
TRBV27	TRBD2	many	TRBJ2-1	CASARLAEPVEQFF	TGTGCCAGCGCCCGGCTAGCGGAGCCGGTTGAGCAGTTCTTC
TRBV29-1	TRBD1	few	TRBJ1-2	CSGVEQGIEYGYTF	TGCAGCGGGGTAGAACAGGGGATTGAATATGGCTACACCTTC
TRBV5-6	-	many	TRBJ2-5	CASSFAGETQYF	TGTGCCAGCAGCTTTGCGGGCGAGACCCAGTACTTC
TRBV9	-	once	TRBJ2-3	CASSVDGRSTDTQYF	TGTGCCAGCAGCGTAGATGGTAGAAGCACAGATACGCAGTATTTT
TRBV19	TRBD1	-	TRBJ1-5	CASSAMTGVNQPQHF	TGTGCCAGTAGTGCCATGACAGGGGTCAATCAGCCCCAGCATTTT
TRBV7-2	-	few	TRBJ1-5	CASSLDEGQPQHF	TGTGCCAGCAGCTTAGATGAAGGGCAGCCCCAGCATTTT
TRBV7-9	-	-	TRBJ1-4	CASSLGVGLEKLFF	TGTGCCAGCAGCTTAGGTGTCGGCTTGGAAAAACTGTTTTTT
TRBV19	-	many	TRBJ1-4	CASSMSRSEEKLFF	TGTGCCAGTAGTATGAGCAGATCCGAAGAAAAACTGTTTTTT
TRBV6-1	TRBD1	many	TRBJ1-1	CASSQGAYTEAFF	TGTGCCAGCAGTCAGGGGGCGTACACTGAAGCTTTCTTT
TRBV10-1	-	-	TRBJ1-6	CASSGGRGGDSPLHF	TGCGCCAGCAGTGGAGGCCGAGGGGGTGATTCACCCCTCCACTTT
TRBV5-1	TRBD1	-	TRBJ2-7	CASSSNTGAGSYEQYF	TGCGCCAGCAGCTCTAATACAGGGGCGGGCTCCTACGAGCAGTACTTC
TRBV20-1	-	-	TRBJ1-1	CSARVSGGANTEAFF	TGCAGTGCTAGAGTAAGTGGGGGGGCGAACACTGAAGCTTTCTTT
TRBV27	-	many	TRBJ2-2	CASSPHTGELFF	TGTGCCAGCAGCCCCCACACCGGGGAGCTGTTTTTT
TRBV9	TRBD1	many	TRBJ2-1	CASSVTGGFDEQFF	TGTGCCAGCAGCGTAACAGGGGGCTTTGATGAGCAGTTCTTC
TRBV10-3	-	-	TRBJ2-5	CAISAGETQYF	TGTGCCATCAGTGCAGGGGAGACCCAGTACTTC
TRBV28	-	many	TRBJ2-1	CASSFDTSSYNEQFF	TGTGCCAGCAGTTTCGACACGAGCTCCTACAATGAGCAGTTCTTC
TRBV12-3/TRBV12-4	TRBD2	-	TRBJ2-5	CASSFGLAGTQETQYF	TGTGCCAGCAGCTTCGGACTAGCGGGGACCCAGGAGACCCAGTACTTC
TRBV5-1	-	many	TRBJ2-1	CASSLGGGSTYNEQFF	TGCGCCAGCAGCCTCGGGGGCGGATCAACCTACAATGAGCAGTTCTTC
TRBV28	TRBD1	-	TRBJ1-5	CASSSGKGGQGQNQPQHF	TGTGCCAGCAGTTCCGGAAAGGGGGGACAGGGCCAGAATCAGCCCCAGCATTTT
TRBV20-1	-	-	TRBJ1-2	CSATRGLQGYTF	TGCAGTGCTACCCGGGGCCTGCAGGGCTACACCTTC
TRBV20-1	TRBD2	-	TRBJ2-2	CSAFPGLAGGQDGELFF	TGCAGTGCTTTCCCGGGACTAGCGGGAGGGCAGGACGGGGAGCTGTTTTTT
TRBV6-2/TRBV6-3	-	few	TRBJ1-5	CASSGWDSNQPQHF	TGTGCCAGCAGCGGGTGGGATAGCAATCAGCCCCAGCATTTT
TRBV9	TRBD1	few	TRBJ2-1	CASSRGQKVSYNEQFF	TGTGCCAGCAGCCGGGGACAGAAAGTCTCCTACAATGAGCAGTTCTTC
TRBV6-1	-	-	TRBJ2-1	CASRGFAGQQFF	TGTGCCAGCAGGGGATTTGCGGGTCAGCAGTTCTTC